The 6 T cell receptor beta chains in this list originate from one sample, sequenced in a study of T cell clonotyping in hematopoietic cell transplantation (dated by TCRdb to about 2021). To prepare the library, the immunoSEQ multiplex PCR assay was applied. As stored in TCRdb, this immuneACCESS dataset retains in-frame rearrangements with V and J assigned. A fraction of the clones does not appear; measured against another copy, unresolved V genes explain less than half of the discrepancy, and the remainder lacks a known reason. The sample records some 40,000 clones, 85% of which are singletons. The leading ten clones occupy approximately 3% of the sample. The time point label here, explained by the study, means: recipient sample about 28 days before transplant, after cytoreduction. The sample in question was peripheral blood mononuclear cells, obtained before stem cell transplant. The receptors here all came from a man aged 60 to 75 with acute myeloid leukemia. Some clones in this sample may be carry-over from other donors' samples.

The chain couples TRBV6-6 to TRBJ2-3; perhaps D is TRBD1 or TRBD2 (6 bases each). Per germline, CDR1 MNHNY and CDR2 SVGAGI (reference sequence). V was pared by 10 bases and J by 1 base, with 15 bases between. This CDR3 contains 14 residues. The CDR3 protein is CATRTEGGTDTQYF. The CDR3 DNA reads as TGTGCCACCCGAACGGAGGGGGGCACAGATACGCAGTATTTT.

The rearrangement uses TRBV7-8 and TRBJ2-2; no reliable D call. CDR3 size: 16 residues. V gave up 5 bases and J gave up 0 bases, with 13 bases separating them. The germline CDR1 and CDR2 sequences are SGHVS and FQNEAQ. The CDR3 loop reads CASSRRAGSNTGELFF. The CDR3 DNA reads TGTGCCAGCAGCCGACGCGCAGGTTCGAACACCGGGGAGCTGTTTTTT. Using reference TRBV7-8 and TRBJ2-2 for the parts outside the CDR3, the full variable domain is GAGVSQSPRYKVAKRGQDVALRCDPISGHVSLFWYQQALGQGPEFLTYFQNEAQLDKSGLPSDRFFAERPEGSVSTLKIQRTQQEDSAVYLCASSRRAGSNTGELFFGEGSRLTVL.

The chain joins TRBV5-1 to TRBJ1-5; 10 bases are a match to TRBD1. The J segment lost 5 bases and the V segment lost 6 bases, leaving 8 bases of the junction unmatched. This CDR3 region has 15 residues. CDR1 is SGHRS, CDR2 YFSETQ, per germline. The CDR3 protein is CASTWTGGKDQPQHF. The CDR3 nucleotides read TGCGCCAGCACATGGACAGGGGGGAAGGATCAGCCCCAGCATTTT.

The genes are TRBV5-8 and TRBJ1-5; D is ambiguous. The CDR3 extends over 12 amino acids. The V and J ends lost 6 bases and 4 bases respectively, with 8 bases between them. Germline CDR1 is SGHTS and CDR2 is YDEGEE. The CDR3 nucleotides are TGTGCCAGCAATTTCGGAAATCAGCCCCAGCATTTT. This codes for CASNFGNQPQHF. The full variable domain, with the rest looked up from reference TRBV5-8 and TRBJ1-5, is EAGVTQSPTHLIKTRGQQATLRCSPISGHTSVYWYQQALGLGLQFLLWYDEGEERNRGNFPPRFSGRQFPNYSSELNVNALELEDSALYLCASNFGNQPQHFGDGTRLSIL.

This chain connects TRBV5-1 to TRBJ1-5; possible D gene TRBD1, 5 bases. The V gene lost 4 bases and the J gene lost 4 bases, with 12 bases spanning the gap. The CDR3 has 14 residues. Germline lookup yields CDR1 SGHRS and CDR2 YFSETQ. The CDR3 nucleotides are TGCGCCAGCAGCCCCGGGACGGTAAATCAGCCCCAGCATTTT. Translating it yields CASSPGTVNQPQHF.

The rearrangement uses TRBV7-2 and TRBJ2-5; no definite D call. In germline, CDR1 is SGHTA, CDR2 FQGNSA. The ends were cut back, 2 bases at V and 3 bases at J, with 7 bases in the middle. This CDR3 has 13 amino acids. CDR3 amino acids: CASSLRWEETQYF. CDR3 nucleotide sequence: TGTGCCAGCAGCTTACGCTGGGAAGAGACCCAGTACTTC.